This TCR beta chain was identified in a study of T cells in localized non-small cell lung cancer (TCRdb year 2020). At the level of the whole study: The study analyzed T cell repertoires of 200 to 300 early-stage NSCLC patients, comparing tumors and uninvolved tumor-adjacent lungs. The mean age of the NSCLC patients was about 64 years, with 120 to 150 men and approximately 100 women. The cohort comprised roughly 220 treatment-naïve NSCLC patients with resected, localized lung tumors.

At diagnosis, tumor, uninvolved tumor-adjacent lung and peripheral blood were collected and then preserved as a mix of FFPE and fresh-frozen material. For TCR repertoire profiling, blood samples were analyzed in the form of peripheral blood mononuclear cells. This clone was detected only a few times. Its specific antigen is unknown. No much larger clonotype is one base removed from it; base qualities were not supplied. Results the study describes overall, beyond this receptor: Because the study design was exploratory, TCR variables were selected using unadjusted p-values without false-discovery rate correction. Because multi-region tumor sequencing was not done, intratumor heterogeneity could not be ruled out. A median of roughly 58 of the top 100 tumor clones were detected in paired uninvolved adjacent lung, and around 30 of these tumor clones were also found among the top 100 clones of the paired uninvolved adjacent lung. Uninvolved tumor-adjacent lung showed the highest T cell clonality, higher than tumor, which suggests more focused antigenic responses in the uninvolved tumor-adjacent lung. Higher T cell density in blood was associated with longer overall survival, whereas higher clonality in adjacent lung was associated with shorter survival.

The immunoSEQ Assay was used to sequence TCR beta CDR3 regions from DNA. The authors' analysis ran thus. To compute T cell density, TCR beta template counts were normalized to usable DNA, which was estimated by amplifying housekeeping genes. Richness was estimated using the preseqR package, with extrapolation to 400,000 templates for PBMC samples and to 120,000 templates for tissue samples. Clonality was taken to be one minus Pielou's evenness. To identify tissue-enriched TCRs, differential abundance testing was run on productive amino-acid clonotypes with a minimum total count of 5 and an alpha of 0.1. The Jaccard Index and the Morisita Overlap Index were used to measure how much the repertoires overlapped between compartments. GLIPH grouped TCR beta CDR3s together with public tetramer-defined viral CDR3s, and a viral motif had to include at least three viral sequences and also show V-gene enrichment. TCRdb re-hosts the immuneACCESS table, in-frame sequences only. Its copies lack some clones; in the studies checked, an unresolved V gene accounts for under half of them, and the cause for the rest is not known. V, J and clone size are taken as reported in that table, and D and trimming were inferred from the DNA itself. The sample data list about 40,000 clones, and around 86% of these were observed just once. The ten most abundant clones make up about 7% of the sample.

The germline V gene provides CDR1 SGHAT and CDR2 FQNNGV. Inclusive of the bounding cysteine and phenylalanine, the CDR3 is 13 residues long. Only the CDR3 DNA is retained, 39 bases long and in frame from the first base. Trimming at the junction amounts to 5 bases on V and 3 bases on J, and the germline ends lie 10 bases apart. The chain joins TRBV11-2 to TRBJ1-1; the D gene lacks a confident call. This TCR derives from a male donor at least 60 years old with stage II lung adenocarcinoma. The starting material was peripheral blood mononuclear cells, obtained before any cancer treatment. The CDR3 here reads CASSANLDTEAFF. The DNA sequence follows: TGTGCCAGCAGCGCTAATCTGGACACTGAAGCTTTCTTT.